The sequence of this TCR beta chain was determined in a study of Graves' ophthalmopathy and Graves' hyperthyroidism. Broader study findings: In blood appeared most of the expanded thyroid clonotypes whose frequency exceeded 0.001.

The authors used Ficoll-Paque density gradient centrifugation to separate PBMCs. The input was approximately 10 ml of fresh peripheral blood. In its sample, this clonotype was seen many times. Its antigen is not known. The TCR beta CDR3 regions underwent amplification from RNA transcripts. HTBI-primed first-round RT-PCR preceded second-round multiplex PCR. TCRdb ran MiXCR on the multiplex PCR reads and lists one entry per CDR3 protein. The sample records 400,000 or so distinct CDR3 sequences, about 16% being singletons. The sequence came from a woman in her late teens or twenties with stable Graves' hyperthyroidism. The sequenced sample consisted of peripheral blood.

The CDR3 region has the DNA TGTGCCAGTAGTTCGGGACTAGCGGAGTACGAGCAGTACTTC. This translates into CASSSGLAEYEQYF. The rearrangement uses TRBV19 and TRBJ2-7, with 11 nucleotides matching TRBD2. From germline, CDR1 is LNHDA and CDR2 SQIVND (reference sequence). The trim removed 5 bases at V and 4 bases at J, leaving 4 bases unmatched. The CDR3 covers 14 residues.